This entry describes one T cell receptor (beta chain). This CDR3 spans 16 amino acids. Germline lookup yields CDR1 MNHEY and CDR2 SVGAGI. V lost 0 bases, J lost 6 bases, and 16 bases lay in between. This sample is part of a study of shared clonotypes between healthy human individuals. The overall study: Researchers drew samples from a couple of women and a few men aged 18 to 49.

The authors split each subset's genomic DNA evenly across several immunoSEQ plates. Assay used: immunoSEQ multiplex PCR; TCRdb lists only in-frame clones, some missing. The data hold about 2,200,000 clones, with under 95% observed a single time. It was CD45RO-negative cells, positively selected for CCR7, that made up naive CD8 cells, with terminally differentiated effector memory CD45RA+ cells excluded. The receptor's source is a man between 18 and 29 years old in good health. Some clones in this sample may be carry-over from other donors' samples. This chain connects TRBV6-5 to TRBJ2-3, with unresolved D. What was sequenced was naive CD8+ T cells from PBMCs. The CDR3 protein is CASSYSTEAMTDTQYF. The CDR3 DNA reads TGTGCCAGCAGTTACTCGACTGAAGCAATGACCGATACGCAGTATTTT.